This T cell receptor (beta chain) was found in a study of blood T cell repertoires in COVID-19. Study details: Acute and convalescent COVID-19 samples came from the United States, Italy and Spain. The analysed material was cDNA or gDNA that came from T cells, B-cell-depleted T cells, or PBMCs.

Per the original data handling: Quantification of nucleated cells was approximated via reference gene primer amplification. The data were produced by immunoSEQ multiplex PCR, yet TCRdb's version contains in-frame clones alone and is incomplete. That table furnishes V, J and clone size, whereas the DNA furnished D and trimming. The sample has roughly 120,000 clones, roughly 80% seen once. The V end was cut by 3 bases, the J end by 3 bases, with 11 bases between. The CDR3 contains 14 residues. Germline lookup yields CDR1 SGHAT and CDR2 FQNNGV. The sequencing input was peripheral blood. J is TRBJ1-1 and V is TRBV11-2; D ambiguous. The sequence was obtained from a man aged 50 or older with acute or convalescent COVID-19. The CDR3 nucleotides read TGTGCCAGCAGCTTCTCGGGAGGAGACACTGAAGCTTTCTTT. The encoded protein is CASSFSGGDTEAFF.